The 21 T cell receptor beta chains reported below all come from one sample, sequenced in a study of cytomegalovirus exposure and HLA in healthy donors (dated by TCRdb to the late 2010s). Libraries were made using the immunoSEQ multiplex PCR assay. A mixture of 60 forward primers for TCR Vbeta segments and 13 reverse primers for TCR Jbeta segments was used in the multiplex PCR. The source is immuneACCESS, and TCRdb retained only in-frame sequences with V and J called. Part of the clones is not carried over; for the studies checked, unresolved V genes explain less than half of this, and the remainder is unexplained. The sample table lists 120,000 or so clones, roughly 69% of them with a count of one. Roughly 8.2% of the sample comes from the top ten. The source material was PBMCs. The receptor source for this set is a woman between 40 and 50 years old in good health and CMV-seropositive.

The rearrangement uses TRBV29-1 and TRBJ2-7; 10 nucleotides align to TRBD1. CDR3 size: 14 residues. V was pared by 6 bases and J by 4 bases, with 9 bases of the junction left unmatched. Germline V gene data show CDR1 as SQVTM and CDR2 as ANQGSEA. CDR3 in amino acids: CSVAGGQGRYEQYF. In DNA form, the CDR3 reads TGCAGCGTCGCCGGGGGACAGGGGAGGTACGAGCAGTACTTC.

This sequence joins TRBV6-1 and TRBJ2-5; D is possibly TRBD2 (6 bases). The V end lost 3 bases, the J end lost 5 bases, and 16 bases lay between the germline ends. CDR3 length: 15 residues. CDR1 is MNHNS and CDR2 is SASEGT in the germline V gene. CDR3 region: CASSDTLGGYETQYF. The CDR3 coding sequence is TGTGCCAGCAGTGATACCCTCGGGGGTTATGAGACCCAGTACTTC.

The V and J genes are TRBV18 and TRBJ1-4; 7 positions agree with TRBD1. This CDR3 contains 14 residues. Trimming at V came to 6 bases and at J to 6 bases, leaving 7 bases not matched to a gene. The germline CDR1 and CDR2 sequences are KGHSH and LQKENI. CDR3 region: CASSLGTADEKLFF. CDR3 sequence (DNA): TGTGCCAGCTCCCTCGGGACAGCCGATGAAAAACTGTTTTTT.

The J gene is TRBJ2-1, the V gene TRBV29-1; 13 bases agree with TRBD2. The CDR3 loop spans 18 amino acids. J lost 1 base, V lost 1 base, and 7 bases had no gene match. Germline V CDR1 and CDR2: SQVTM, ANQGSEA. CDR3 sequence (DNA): TGCAGCGTTGAAGTAGCGGGACTAGCGGGAAAATCCTACAATGAGCAGTTCTTC. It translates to CSVEVAGLAGKSYNEQFF.

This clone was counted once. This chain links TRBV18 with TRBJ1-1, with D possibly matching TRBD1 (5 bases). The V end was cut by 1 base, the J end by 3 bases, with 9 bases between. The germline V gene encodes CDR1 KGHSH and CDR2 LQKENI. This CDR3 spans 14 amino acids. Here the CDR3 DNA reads TGTGCCAGCTCACCACGACAGCTTGACACTGAAGCTTTCTTT. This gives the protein CASSPRQLDTEAFF.

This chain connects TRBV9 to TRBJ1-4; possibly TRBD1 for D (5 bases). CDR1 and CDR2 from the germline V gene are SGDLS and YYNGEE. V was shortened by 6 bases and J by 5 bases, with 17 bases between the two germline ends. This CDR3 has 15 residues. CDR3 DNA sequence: TGTGCCAGCACCAGATCGGGGGACGTCAATGAAAAACTGTTTTTT. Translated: CASTRSGDVNEKLFF.

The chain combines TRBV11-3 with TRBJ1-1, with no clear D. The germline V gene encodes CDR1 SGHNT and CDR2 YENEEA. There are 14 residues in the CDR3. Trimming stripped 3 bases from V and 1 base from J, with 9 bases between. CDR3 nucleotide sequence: TGTGCCAGCAGCTTGAGAGGGCGGAACACTGAAGCTTTCTTT. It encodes CASSLRGRNTEAFF.

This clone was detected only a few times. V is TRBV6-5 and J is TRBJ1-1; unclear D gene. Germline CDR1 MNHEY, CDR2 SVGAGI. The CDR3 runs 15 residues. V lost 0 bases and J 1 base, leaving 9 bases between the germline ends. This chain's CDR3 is CASSYSSPGNTEAFF. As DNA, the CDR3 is TGTGCCAGCAGTTACTCGTCGCCCGGGAACACTGAAGCTTTCTTT.

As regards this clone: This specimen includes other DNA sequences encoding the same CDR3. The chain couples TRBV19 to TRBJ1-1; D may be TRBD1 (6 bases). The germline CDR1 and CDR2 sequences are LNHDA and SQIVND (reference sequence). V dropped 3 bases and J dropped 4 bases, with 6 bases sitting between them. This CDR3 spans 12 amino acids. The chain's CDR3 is CASSIRGTEAFF. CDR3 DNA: TGTGCCAGTAGTATCAGGGGCACTGAAGCTTTCTTT.

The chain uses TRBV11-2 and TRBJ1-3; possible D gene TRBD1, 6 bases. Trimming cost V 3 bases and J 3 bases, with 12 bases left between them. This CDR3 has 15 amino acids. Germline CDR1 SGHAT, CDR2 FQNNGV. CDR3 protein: CASSFTGQIGNTIYF. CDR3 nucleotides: TGTGCCAGCAGCTTCACGGGACAAATTGGAAACACCATATATTTT.

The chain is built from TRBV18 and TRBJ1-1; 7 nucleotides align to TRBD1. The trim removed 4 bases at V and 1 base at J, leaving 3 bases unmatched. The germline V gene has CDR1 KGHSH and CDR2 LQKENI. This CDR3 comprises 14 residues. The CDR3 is CASSRQGPNTEAFF. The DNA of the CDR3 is TGTGCCAGCTCACGACAGGGCCCGAACACTGAAGCTTTCTTT.

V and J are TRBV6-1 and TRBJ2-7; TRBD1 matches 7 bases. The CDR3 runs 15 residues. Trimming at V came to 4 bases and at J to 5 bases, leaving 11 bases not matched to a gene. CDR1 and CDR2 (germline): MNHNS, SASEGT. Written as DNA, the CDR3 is TGTGCCAGCAGTGTTGTTACTTCCGGGACAGACGAGCAGTACTTC. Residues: CASSVVTSGTDEQYF.

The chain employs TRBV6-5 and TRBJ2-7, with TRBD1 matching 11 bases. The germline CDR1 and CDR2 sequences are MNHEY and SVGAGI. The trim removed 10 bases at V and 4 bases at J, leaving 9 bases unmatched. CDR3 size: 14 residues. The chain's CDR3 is CATARTGGRYEQYF. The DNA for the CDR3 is TGTGCCACCGCCAGGACAGGGGGCAGGTACGAGCAGTACTTC.

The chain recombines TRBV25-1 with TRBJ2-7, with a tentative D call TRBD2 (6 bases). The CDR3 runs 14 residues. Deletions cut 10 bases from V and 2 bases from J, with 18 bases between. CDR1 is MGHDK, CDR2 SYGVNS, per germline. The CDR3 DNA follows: TGTGCCATCACCGAGGAGGGACGGGCCTACGAGCAGTACTTC. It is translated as CAITEEGRAYEQYF.

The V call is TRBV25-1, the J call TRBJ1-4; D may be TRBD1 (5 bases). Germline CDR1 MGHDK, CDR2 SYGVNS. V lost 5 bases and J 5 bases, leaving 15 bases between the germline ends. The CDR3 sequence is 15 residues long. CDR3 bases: TGTGCCAGCAGTATAACAGGCGCGGGGAATGAAAAACTGTTTTTT. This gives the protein CASSITGAGNEKLFF.

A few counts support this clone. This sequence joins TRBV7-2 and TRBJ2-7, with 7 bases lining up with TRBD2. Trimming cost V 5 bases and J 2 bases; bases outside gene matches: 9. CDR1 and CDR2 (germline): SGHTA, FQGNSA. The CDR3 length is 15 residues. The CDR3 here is CASSRNGGSTYEQYF. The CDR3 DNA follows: TGTGCCAGCAGCCGAAACGGGGGGTCCACCTACGAGCAGTACTTC.

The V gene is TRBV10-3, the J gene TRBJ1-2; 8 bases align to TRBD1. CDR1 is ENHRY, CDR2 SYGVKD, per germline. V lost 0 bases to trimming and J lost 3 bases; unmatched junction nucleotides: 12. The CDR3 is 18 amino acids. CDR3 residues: CAISESRPGQGLDYGYTF. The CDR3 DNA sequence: TGTGCCATCAGTGAGTCGAGGCCCGGACAGGGCCTTGACTATGGCTACACCTTC.

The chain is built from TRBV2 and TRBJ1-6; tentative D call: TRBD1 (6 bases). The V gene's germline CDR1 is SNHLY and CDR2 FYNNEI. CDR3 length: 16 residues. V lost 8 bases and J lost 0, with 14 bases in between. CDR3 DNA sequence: TGTGCCAGCTCGGACAGTCCGAGCTCCTATAATTCACCCCTCCACTTT. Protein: CASSDSPSSYNSPLHF.

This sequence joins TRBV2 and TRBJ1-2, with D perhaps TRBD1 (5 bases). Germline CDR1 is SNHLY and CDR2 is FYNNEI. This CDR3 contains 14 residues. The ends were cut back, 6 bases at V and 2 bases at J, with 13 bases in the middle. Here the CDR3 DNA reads TGTGCCAGCAGCCGGCAGGGCTCCAACTATGGCTACACCTTC. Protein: CASSRQGSNYGYTF.

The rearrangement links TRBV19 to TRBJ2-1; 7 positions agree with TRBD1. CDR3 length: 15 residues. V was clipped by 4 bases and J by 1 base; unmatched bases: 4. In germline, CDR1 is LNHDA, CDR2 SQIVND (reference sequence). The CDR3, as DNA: TGTGCCAGTAGTACACAGGGGACATCCTACAATGAGCAGTTCTTC. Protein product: CASSTQGTSYNEQFF.

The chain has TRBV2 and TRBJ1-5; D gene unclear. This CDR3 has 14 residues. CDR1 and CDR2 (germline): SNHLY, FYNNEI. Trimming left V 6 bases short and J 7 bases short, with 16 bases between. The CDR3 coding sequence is TGTGCCAGCAGCCTTGAACTTTATCGGCAGCCCCAGCATTTT. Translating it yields CASSLELYRQPQHF.